This T cell receptor (beta chain) was captured by sequencing in a study of Tregs in tolerant kidney transplant recipients. In the study overall: CD4+CD25+CD127- cells came from roughly 3-day belatacept mixed lymphocyte reactions, some with approximately five-day graft donor restimulation.

Concerning this clone itself: Its specificity is unknown.

Study-wide points: This study did not directly address biological reproducibility. Activated donor B cell expansion appeared to reveal the most relevant donor-specific TCRbeta repertoire.

Some clones are missing from TCRdb's copy, which holds only in-frame ones; the method was immunoSEQ multiplex PCR. This table holds around 16,000 clones, less than 80% found once. Sequencing was done on a sample of Tregs from blood cultured with allogeneic cells. The TCR originated in a human donor in good health.

The CDR3 DNA follows: TGTGCCAGCTCACCGCCGGGGGGTAGCGGGACAAAGGAGCAGTACTTC. It encodes CASSPPGGSGTKEQYF. The chain uses TRBV18 and TRBJ2-7; 8 bases are a match to TRBD2. The ends lost 3 bases at V and 7 bases at J; junction bases unmatched: 14. Germline lookup yields CDR1 KGHSH and CDR2 LQKENI. The CDR3 runs 16 residues.